What follows is one TCR beta chain and its context. These data originate in a study of CD8+ T cells in alopecia areata. Extracted RNA was reverse transcribed, and the resulting cDNA served as sequencing template. The assay was immunoSEQ multiplex PCR, and TCRdb's table has in-frame clones only and misses some. The sample carries around 150,000 clones, 55% recorded once. The authors sorted CD4+ and CD8+ T cells from PBMCs. V lost 3 bases to trimming and J lost 0 bases; unmatched junction nucleotides: 4. This CDR3 is built from 16 residues. In germline, CDR1 is MDHEN, CDR2 SYDVKM. The sequencing sample was made of CD4+ T cells sorted from blood. This TCR derives from a human donor in good health. V and J are TRBV28 and TRBJ2-7, with 11 bases matching TRBD1. CDR3 in amino acids: CASSFLGQGVSYEQYF. CDR3 nucleotides: TGTGCCAGCAGTTTTTTGGGACAGGGGGTCTCCTACGAGCAGTACTTC.